Included here is one T cell receptor beta chain sequence, with context. Its cognate antigen is unknown. This PCR relied on a set of 60 Vbeta primers and 13 Jbeta primers. Profiling relied on immunoSEQ multiplex PCR, and the TCRdb table lists in-frame clones only, not all of them. The data contain approximately 250,000 clones, approximately 78% of them singletons. The data are from a study of cytomegalovirus exposure and HLA in healthy donors. Study-wide results and limits: Earlier results showed most TCR beta V segments being productive about 87% or about 30% of the time.

Losses at the gene ends were 2 bases for V and 0 bases for J; bases not matched to a gene: 4. CDR3 length: 17 amino acids. Germline V gives CDR1 SGDLS, CDR2 YYNGEE. The clonotype comes from a boy younger than 18 in good health and CMV-seronegative. The chain is built from TRBV9 and TRBJ2-6; TRBD1 aligns across 8 bases. Sequencing was done on a sample of PBMCs. The CDR3 loop reads CASSVRTGLSGANVLTF. CDR3 sequence (DNA): TGTGCCAGCAGCGTTCGGACAGGGCTCTCTGGGGCCAACGTCCTGACTTTC.